The 12 T cell receptor beta chains reported below all come from one sample, sequenced in a study of T cells after yellow fever vaccination. TCRdb itself ran the 5' RACE reads through MiXCR, one entry per CDR3 protein. The table includes hundreds of thousands of distinct CDR3 sequences, around 3.6% detected once. This specimen was PBMCs, taken on the day of the yellow fever booster vaccination. The receptors were gathered from a man between 18 and 35 years old who received the YFV17D yellow fever vaccine.

This chain links TRBV4-2 with TRBJ1-3; D gene ambiguous. Per germline, CDR1 LGHNA and CDR2 YNFKEQ. Trimming left V 0 bases short and J 4 bases short, with 16 bases between. This CDR3 contains 17 residues. CDR3 loop: CASSQDFVSLTGNTIYF. Here the CDR3 DNA reads TGTGCCAGCAGCCAAGATTTCGTAAGCCTTACAGGAAACACCATATATTTT.

The table lists this clonotype with a few counts. The CDR3 reads CAWSAYNEQFF. The CDR3 DNA sequence: TGTGCCTGGAGTGCCTACAATGAGCAGTTCTTC. This chain uses TRBV30 with TRBJ2-1, with D unresolved. V was pared by 1 base and J by 2 bases, with 0 bases between. CDR3 length: 11 residues. Germline values: CDR1 GTSNPN, CDR2 SVGIG (reference sequence). Full variable domain (outside the CDR3, taken from reference TRBV30 and TRBJ2-1): SQTIHQWPATLVQPVGSPLSLECTVEGTSNPNLYWYRQAAGRGLQLLFYSVGIGQISSEVPQNLSASRPQDRQFILSSKKLLLSDSGFYLCAWSAYNEQFFGPGTRLTVL.

This clonotype was seen more than once but under ten times. The genes are TRBV6-5 and TRBJ2-3, with 14 bases identical to TRBD2. The V gene end was trimmed by 0 bases and the J gene end by 6 bases; junction bases not matched to a gene: 8. The germline CDR1 and CDR2 sequences are MNHEY and SVGAGI. The CDR3 is 18 amino acids. Here the CDR3 DNA reads TGTGCCAGCAGTTACTCGAGGAGACTAGCGGGGGGGCCGGATACGCAGTATTTT. It specifies CASSYSRRLAGGPDTQYF.

This chain connects TRBV20-1 to TRBJ2-2; D not resolved. The CDR3 contains 15 residues. Per germline, CDR1 DFQATT and CDR2 SNEGSKA (reference sequence). Deletions cut 1 base from V and 0 bases from J, with 9 bases between. As DNA, the CDR3 is TGCAGTGCTAGAGTGGTAGGGACGAACACCGGGGAGCTGTTTTTT. Residues: CSARVVGTNTGELFF.

This clonotype turned up a few times. The rearrangement uses TRBV5-6 and TRBJ1-2; D gene ambiguous. V lost 0 bases and J lost 8, with 14 bases in between. CDR3 length: 14 residues. Germline V gene sequence: CDR1 SGHDT, CDR2 YYEEEE. CDR3 amino acids: CASSLGSERRGYTF. CDR3 coding DNA: TGTGCCAGCAGCTTGGGGTCGGAACGCAGGGGCTACACCTTC.

The chain recombines TRBV4-1 with TRBJ2-2; D is perhaps TRBD1 (7 bases). The germline V gene has CDR1 MGHRA and CDR2 YSYEKL. Deletions cut 3 bases from V and 1 base from J, with 12 bases between. The CDR3 runs to 16 residues. The CDR3 DNA sequence: TGCGCCAGCAGCCAGCCAGGGGGGATGAACACCGGGGAGCTGTTTTTT. Translated, it gives CASSQPGGMNTGELFF.

The sample holds many counts of this clonotype. This chain connects TRBV7-2 to TRBJ2-1; possibly TRBD1 for D (5 bases). The V end lost 5 bases, the J end lost 6 bases, and 20 bases lay between the germline ends. CDR3 length: 16 residues. The germline CDR1 and CDR2 sequences are SGHTA and FQGNSA. The CDR3 is CASSGQDRTYGNEQFF. In DNA form, the CDR3 reads TGTGCCAGCAGCGGACAAGACCGGACCTATGGCAATGAGCAGTTCTTC.

In its sample, this clonotype was seen a few times. V usage is TRBV11-2 and J usage is TRBJ2-2; TRBD2 agrees at 7 bases. V was pared by 1 base and J by 3 bases, with 8 bases of the junction left unmatched. Germline CDR1 SGHAT, CDR2 FQNNGV. This CDR3 is 17 amino acids long. The CDR3 DNA follows: TGTGCCAGCAGCTTAGTACCAGGGAGGGCGGACACCGGGGAGCTGTTTTTT. Translated, it gives CASSLVPGRADTGELFF.

This clonotype was counted between two and nine times. This rearrangement joins TRBV28 to TRBJ2-1; D is uncertain. CDR1 MDHEN and CDR2 SYDVKM come from the germline V gene. The CDR3 sequence is 15 residues long. The V end was cut by 3 bases, the J end by 0 bases, with 9 bases between. The CDR3 bases are TGTGCCAGCAGTTTGCCCCCCTACTCCTACAATGAGCAGTTCTTC. Protein: CASSLPPYSYNEQFF.

V usage is TRBV7-9 and J usage is TRBJ2-4; possibly TRBD2 for D (7 bases). The CDR3 extends over 18 amino acids. The V gene lost 5 bases and the J gene lost 0 bases, with 20 bases spanning the gap. CDR1 is SEHNR, CDR2 FQNEAQ, per germline (reference sequence). CDR3 amino acids: CASSPSERDIIAKNIQYF. The CDR3 DNA sequence: TGTGCCAGCAGCCCCAGTGAGCGGGACATAATAGCCAAAAACATTCAGTACTTC.

The V call is TRBV20-1, the J call TRBJ1-6; a weak D match, TRBD1 (6 bases). Deletions cut 4 bases from V and 9 bases from J, with 13 bases between. The CDR3 contains 13 residues. Germline CDR1 is DFQATT and CDR2 is SNEGSKA (reference sequence). CDR3 loop: CSATRDMGSPLHF. The CDR3 DNA is TGCAGTGCTACCCGGGACATGGGTTCACCCCTCCACTTT.

This clonotype was recorded at least ten times. The chain carries TRBV10-3 and TRBJ2-1; either TRBD1 or TRBD2 may fit D (5 bases each). V lost 6 bases and J lost 3, with 18 bases in between. This CDR3 region has 16 residues. Per germline, CDR1 ENHRY and CDR2 SYGVKD. The CDR3 sequence: CAISSRGRSLYNEQFF. CDR3 in DNA: TGTGCCATCAGCAGCCGGGGCCGCTCCCTCTACAATGAGCAGTTCTTC.